One sample yielded the 4 T cell receptor beta chains listed below, sequenced in a study of CD8 T cells in ankylosing spondylitis. One entry per CDR3 protein, called by TCRdb with MiXCR from the 5' RACE reads. The data hold around 150,000 distinct CDR3 sequences, with about 32% observed a single time. The specimen was synovial fluid, either unsorted or a sorted T cell fraction (not recorded which). Receptors originate from a male donor with ankylosing spondylitis.

Only one count was recorded for this clonotype. The chain couples TRBV2 to TRBJ2-1, with D possibly matching TRBD1 (6 bases). V lost 6 bases and J lost 12, with 12 bases in between. Germline loops: CDR1 SNHLY, CDR2 FYNNEI. CDR3 length: 11 amino acids. CDR3 loop: CASSNLGGQFF. CDR3 sequence (DNA): TGTGCCAGCAGCAACCTAGGGGGGCAGTTCTTC.

The sample holds a few counts of this clonotype. The rearrangement links TRBV2 to TRBJ1-3; D is undetermined. V dropped 5 bases and J dropped 0 bases, with 8 bases sitting between them. The CDR3 is made up of 14 amino acids. In germline, CDR1 is SNHLY, CDR2 FYNNEI. Written as DNA, the CDR3 is TGTGCCAGCAGTCTATGGGGCTCTGGAAACACCATATATTTT. It yields the protein CASSLWGSGNTIYF.

This clonotype was counted between two and nine times. This chain connects TRBV12-3 or TRBV12-4 to TRBJ2-2, with 11 positions matching TRBD2. V lost 4 bases, J lost 4 bases, and 14 bases stayed unmatched. The CDR3 consists of 19 residues. CDR3 DNA: TGTGCCAGCAGTTCCGGTAGCGGGAGGGCCACGGGGAGCACCGGGGAGCTGTTTTTT. This codes for CASSSGSGRATGSTGELFF.

There are a few counts of this clonotype. This chain joins TRBV12-3 or TRBV12-4 and TRBJ2-7; TRBD2 matches at 7 bases. CDR3 length: 13 residues. The ends lost 3 bases at V and 4 bases at J; junction bases unmatched: 3. The CDR3 bases are TGTGCCAGCAGTTTGTGGGGGGGGTACGAGCAGTACTTC. Translated: CASSLWGGYEQYF.